This T cell receptor beta chain was identified during a study of CD8 T cells in Susac syndrome. General observations from the study: Regarding the TCR sequencing and HLA analysis, the study admitted that a relatively small number of individuals were involved.

The CDR3 has 13 residues. In germline, CDR1 is MNHEY, CDR2 SMNVEV (reference sequence). In this sample, this clonotype turned up a few times. The antigen is unknown. The junction does not match germline at one end; this may be a read error. Reverse transcription of roughly 0.5 to 1 ug RNA was performed with random hexamers. TCRdb independently ran MiXCR on the immunoSEQ multiplex PCR reads; one entry per CDR3 protein. This table has about 300,000 distinct CDR3 sequences, over 75% appearing once. The multiple sclerosis control group comprised treatment-naive patients with stable or active relapsing-remitting disease. The authors negatively isolated CD8+ and CD4+ T cells and FACS-enriched TEMRA cells.

The sequencing input was CD8+ T cells from PBMCs. The chain employs TRBV27 and TRBJ1-1, with unresolved D. This receptor was taken from a human donor with multiple sclerosis. The CDR3 here is CASSLSRGTEAFF. DNA of the CDR3: TGCGCCAGCAGCCTGAGCCGAGGCACTGAAGCTTTCTTT.